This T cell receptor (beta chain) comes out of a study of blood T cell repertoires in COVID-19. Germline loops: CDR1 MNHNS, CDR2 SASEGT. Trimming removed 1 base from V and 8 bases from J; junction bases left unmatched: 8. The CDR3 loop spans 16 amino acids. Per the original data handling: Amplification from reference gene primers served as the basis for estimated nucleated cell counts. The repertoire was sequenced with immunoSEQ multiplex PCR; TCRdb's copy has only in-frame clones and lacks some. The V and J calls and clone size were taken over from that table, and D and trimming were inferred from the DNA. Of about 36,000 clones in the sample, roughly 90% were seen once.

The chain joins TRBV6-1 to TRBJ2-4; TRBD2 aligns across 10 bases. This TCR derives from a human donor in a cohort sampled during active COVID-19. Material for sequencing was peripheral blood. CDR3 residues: CASSEGQRGGRDIQYF. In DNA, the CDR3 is TGTGCCAGCAGTGAAGGCCAGCGGGGGGGCCGGGACATTCAGTACTTC.